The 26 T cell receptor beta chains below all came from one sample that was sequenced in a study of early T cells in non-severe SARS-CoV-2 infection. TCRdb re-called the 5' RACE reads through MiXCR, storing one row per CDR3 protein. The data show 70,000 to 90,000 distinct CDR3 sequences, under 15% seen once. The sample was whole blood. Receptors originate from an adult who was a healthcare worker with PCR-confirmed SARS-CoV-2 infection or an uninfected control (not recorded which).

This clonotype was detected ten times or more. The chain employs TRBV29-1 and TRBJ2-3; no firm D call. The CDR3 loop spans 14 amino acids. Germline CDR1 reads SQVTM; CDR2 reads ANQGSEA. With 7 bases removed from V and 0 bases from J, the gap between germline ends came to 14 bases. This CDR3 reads CSAHGPASTDTQYF. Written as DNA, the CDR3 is TGCAGCGCCCACGGCCCCGCGAGCACAGATACGCAGTATTTT.

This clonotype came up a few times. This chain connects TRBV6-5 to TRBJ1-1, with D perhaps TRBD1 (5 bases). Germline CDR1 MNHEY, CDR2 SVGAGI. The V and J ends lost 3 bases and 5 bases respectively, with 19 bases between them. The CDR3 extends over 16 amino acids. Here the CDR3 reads CASSYNTGRGETEAFF. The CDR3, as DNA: TGTGCCAGCAGTTATAATACAGGACGGGGCGAGACTGAAGCTTTCTTT.

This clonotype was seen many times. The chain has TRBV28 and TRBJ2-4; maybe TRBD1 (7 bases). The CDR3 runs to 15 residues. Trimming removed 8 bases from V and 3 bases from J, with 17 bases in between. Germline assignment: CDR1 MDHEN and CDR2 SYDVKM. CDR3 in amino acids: CASGPQGEDKNIQYF. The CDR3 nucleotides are TGTGCCAGCGGTCCCCAGGGGGAGGACAAAAACATTCAGTACTTC.

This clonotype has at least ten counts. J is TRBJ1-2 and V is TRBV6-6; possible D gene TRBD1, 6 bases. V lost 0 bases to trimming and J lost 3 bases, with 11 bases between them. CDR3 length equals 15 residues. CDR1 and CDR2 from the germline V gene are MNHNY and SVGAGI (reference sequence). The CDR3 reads CASSYSDRLHYGYTF. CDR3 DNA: TGTGCCAGCAGTTACTCTGACAGGCTCCACTATGGCTACACCTTC.

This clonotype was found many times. This CDR3 is CASSSGGTEAFF. Here the CDR3 DNA reads TGTGCCAGCAGTTCAGGTGGAACTGAAGCTTTCTTT. This chain uses TRBV27 with TRBJ1-1; D unresolved. Germline CDR1 reads MNHEY; CDR2 reads SMNVEV (reference sequence). Trimming pared 4 bases from V and 5 bases from J, leaving 8 bases between. This CDR3 is built from 12 residues.

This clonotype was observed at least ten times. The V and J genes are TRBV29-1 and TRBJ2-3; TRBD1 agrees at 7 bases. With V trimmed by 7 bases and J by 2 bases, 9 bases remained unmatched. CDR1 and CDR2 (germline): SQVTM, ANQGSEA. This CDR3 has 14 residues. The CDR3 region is CSAEGGRYTDTQYF. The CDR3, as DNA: TGCAGCGCCGAAGGGGGCAGATACACAGATACGCAGTATTTT.

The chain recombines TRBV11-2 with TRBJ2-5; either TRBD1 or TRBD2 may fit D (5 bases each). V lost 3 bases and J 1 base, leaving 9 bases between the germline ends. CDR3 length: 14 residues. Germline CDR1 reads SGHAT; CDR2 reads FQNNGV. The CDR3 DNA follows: TGTGCCAGCAGCTTGGGACGGTTCCAAGAGACCCAGTACTTC. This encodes CASSLGRFQETQYF.

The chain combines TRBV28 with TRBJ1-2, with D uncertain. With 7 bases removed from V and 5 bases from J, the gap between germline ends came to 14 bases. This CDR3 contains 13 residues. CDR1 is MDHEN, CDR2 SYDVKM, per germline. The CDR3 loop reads CASTPAGVYGYTF. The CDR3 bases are TGTGCCAGCACTCCTGCCGGAGTTTATGGCTACACCTTC.

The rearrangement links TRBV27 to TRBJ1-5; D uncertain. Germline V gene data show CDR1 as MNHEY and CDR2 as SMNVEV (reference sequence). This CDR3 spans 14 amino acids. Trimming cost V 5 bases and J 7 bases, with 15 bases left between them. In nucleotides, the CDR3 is TGTGCCAGCAGTCTCAAGGGTATCCGGCAGCCCCAGCATTTT. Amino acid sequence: CASSLKGIRQPQHF.

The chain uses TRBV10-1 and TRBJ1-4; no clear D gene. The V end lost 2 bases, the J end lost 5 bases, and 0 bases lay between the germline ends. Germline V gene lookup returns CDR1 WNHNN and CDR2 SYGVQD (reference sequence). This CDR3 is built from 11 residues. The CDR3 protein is CASSENEKLFF. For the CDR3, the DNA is TGCGCCAGCAGTGAGAATGAAAAACTGTTTTTT.

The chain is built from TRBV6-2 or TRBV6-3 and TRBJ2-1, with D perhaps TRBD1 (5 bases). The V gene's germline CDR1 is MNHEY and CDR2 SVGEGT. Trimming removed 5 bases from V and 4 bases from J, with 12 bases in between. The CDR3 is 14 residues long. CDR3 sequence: CASSKGKDYNEQFF. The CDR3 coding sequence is TGTGCCAGCAGTAAGGGGAAGGATTACAATGAGCAGTTCTTC.

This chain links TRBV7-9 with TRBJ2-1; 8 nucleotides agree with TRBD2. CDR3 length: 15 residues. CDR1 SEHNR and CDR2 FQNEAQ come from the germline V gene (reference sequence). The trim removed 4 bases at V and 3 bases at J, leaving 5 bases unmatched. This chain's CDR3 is CASSSLAGIYNEQFF. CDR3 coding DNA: TGTGCCAGCAGCTCCTTAGCGGGGATCTACAATGAGCAGTTCTTC.

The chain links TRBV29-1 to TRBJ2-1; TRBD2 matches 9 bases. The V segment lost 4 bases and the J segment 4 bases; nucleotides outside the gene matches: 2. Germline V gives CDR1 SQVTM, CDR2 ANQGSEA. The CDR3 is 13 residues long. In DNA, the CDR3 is TGCAGCGTTGGGACTAGCGAATACAATGAGCAGTTCTTC. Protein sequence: CSVGTSEYNEQFF.

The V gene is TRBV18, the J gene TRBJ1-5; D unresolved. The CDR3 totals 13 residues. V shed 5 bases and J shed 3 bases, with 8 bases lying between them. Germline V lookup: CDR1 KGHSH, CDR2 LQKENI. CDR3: CASSTDNNQPQHF. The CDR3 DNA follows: TGTGCCAGCTCAACTGACAACAATCAGCCCCAGCATTTT.

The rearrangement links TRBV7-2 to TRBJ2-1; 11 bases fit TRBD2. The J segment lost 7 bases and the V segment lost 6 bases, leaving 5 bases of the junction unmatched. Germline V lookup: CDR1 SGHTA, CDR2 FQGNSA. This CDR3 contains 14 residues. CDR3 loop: CASSSGRALNEQFF. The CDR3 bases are TGTGCCAGCAGTAGCGGGAGGGCCCTAAATGAGCAGTTCTTC. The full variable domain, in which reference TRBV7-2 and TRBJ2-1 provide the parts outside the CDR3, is GAGVSQSPSNKVTEKGKDVELRCDPISGHTALYWYRQSLGQGLEFLIYFQGNSAPDKSGLPSDRFSAERTGGSVSTLTIQRTQQEDSAVYLCASSSGRALNEQFFGPGTRLTVL.

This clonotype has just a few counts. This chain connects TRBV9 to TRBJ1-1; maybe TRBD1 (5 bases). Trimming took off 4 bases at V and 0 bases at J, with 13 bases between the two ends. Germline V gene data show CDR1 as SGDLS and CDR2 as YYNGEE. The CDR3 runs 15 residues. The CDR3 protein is CASSPRQSLNTEAFF. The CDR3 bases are TGTGCCAGCAGCCCCCGACAGAGCCTGAACACTGAAGCTTTCTTT.

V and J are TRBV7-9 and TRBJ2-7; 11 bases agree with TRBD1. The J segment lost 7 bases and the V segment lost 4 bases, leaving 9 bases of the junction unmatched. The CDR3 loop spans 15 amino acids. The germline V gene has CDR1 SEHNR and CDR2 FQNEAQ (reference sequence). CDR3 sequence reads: CASSSIGQGAWEQYF. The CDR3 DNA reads TGTGCCAGCAGCTCAATCGGACAGGGGGCGTGGGAGCAGTACTTC.

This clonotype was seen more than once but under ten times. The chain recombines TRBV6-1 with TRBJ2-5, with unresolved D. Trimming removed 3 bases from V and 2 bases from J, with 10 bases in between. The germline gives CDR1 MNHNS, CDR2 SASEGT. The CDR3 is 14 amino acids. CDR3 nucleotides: TGTGCCAGCAGTGATTTCGGACCGCAAGAGACCCAGTACTTC. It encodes CASSDFGPQETQYF.

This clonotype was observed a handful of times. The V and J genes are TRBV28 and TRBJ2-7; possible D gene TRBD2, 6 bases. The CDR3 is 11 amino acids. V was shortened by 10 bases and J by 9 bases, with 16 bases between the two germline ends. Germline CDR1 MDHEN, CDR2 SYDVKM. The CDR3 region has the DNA TGTGCCACCCTGGGGGTGCGGGGGCAGTACTTC. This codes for CATLGVRGQYF. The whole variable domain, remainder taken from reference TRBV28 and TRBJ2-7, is DVKVTQSSRYLVKRTGEKVFLECVQDMDHENMFWYRQDPGLGLRLIYFSYDVKMKEKGDIPEGYSVSREKKERFSLILESASTNQTSMYLCATLGVRGQYFGPGTRLTVT.

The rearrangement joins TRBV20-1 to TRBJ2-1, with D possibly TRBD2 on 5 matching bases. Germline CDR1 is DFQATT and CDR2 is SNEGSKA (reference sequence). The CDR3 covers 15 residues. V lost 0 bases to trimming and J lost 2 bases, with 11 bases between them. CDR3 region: CSARDRGVPYNEQFF. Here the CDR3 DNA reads TGCAGTGCTAGAGATCGGGGAGTCCCCTACAATGAGCAGTTCTTC.

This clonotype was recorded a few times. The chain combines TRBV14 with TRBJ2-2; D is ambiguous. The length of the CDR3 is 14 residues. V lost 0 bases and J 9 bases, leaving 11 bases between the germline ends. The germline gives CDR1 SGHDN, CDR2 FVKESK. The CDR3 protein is CASSQDRPSWELFF. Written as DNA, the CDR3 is TGTGCCAGCAGCCAAGATCGGCCAAGCTGGGAGCTGTTTTTT.

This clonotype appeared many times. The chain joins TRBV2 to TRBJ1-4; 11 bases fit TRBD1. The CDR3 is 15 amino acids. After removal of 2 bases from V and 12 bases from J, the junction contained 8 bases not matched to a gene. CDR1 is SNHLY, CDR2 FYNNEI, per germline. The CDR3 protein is CASSEYRDRGVQLFF. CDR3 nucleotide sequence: TGTGCCAGCAGTGAATACCGGGACAGGGGGGTACAACTGTTTTTT.

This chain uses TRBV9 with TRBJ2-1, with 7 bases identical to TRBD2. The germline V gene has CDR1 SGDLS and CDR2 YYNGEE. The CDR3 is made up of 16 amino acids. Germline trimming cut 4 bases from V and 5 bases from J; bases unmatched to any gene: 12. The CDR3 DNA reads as TGTGCCAGCAGCCCACGGGACCAGCGGGGCCACAATGAGCAGTTCTTC. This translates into CASSPRDQRGHNEQFF.

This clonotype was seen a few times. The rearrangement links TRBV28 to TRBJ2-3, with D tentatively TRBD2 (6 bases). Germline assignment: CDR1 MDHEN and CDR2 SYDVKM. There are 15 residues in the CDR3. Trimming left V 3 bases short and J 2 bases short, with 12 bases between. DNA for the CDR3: TGTGCCAGCAGTTTGGCACTAGCAGCCACAGATACGCAGTATTTT. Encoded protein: CASSLALAATDTQYF.

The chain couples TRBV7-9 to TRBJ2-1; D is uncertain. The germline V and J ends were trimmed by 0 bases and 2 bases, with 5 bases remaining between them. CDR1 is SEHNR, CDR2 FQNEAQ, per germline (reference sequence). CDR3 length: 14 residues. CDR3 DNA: TGTGCCAGCAGCTTAGCAGGGCCCTACAATGAGCAGTTCTTC. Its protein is CASSLAGPYNEQFF.

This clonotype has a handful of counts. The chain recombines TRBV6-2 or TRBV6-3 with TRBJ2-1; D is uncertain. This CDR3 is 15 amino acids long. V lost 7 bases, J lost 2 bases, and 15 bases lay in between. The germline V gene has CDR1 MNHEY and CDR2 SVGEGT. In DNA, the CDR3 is TGTGCCAGCACCCCAACCCAGGAACCCTACAATGAGCAGTTCTTC. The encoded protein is CASTPTQEPYNEQFF.